A single sample is the source of the 28 T cell receptor beta chains below, sequenced in a study of naive and memory T cell subsets. Both TRBC1 and TRBC2 were covered by a beta constant-region primer of two equimolar oligonucleotides. TCRdb called the UMI-ligation and nested PCR reads again in MiXCR, with one record for every CDR3 protein. This sample has roughly 140,000 distinct CDR3 sequences, with over 15% found just once. Sequencing was carried out using naive CD4+ T cells from blood. Receptors originate from a human donor in good health.

This clonotype was recorded a few times. The chain employs TRBV29-1 and TRBJ2-3; the D is unclear. Trimming left V 6 bases short and J 0 bases short, with 19 bases between. CDR1 SQVTM and CDR2 ANQGSEA come from the germline V gene. CDR3 length: 16 residues. CDR3 in amino acids: CSVTPVELASTDTQYF. The CDR3 DNA is TGCAGCGTGACCCCGGTGGAGCTGGCAAGCACAGATACGCAGTATTTT.

The chain carries TRBV3-1 and TRBJ2-1; 13 positions match TRBD2. The ends lost 4 bases at V and 7 bases at J; junction bases unmatched: 10. There are 17 residues in the CDR3. CDR1 LGHDT and CDR2 YNNKEL come from the germline V gene (reference sequence). CDR3 nucleotides: TGTGCCAGCAGCCGGGGGGGACTAGCGGGGAGAGAAAATGAGCAGTTCTTC. Translated, it gives CASSRGGLAGRENEQFF.

This clonotype was seen a handful of times. This chain uses TRBV12-3 or TRBV12-4 with TRBJ2-5, with TRBD1 as a possible D gene (6 bases). V lost 5 bases to trimming and J lost 5 bases, with 18 bases between them. The CDR3 loop spans 15 amino acids. This CDR3 is CASSGGSVPGETQYF. In DNA form, the CDR3 reads TGTGCCAGCAGTGGGGGCAGCGTCCCTGGGGAGACCCAGTACTTC.

This clonotype came up a few times. This rearrangement joins TRBV10-3 to TRBJ2-1; 10 bases are a match to TRBD2. Trimming at V came to 5 bases and at J to 8 bases, leaving 6 bases not matched to a gene. The CDR3 sequence is 14 residues long. Germline V CDR1 and CDR2: ENHRY, SYGVKD. CDR3 sequence reads: CAISSGTSVHEQFF. The CDR3 nucleotides are TGTGCCATCAGTTCCGGGACTAGCGTCCATGAGCAGTTCTTC.

The chain combines TRBV6-5 with TRBJ1-4; 12 bases are shared with TRBD1. CDR3 length equals 19 residues. V dropped 2 bases and J dropped 1; count of bases not matched to a gene: 8. Germline V lookup: CDR1 MNHEY, CDR2 SVGAGI. CDR3 sequence (DNA): TGTGCCAGCAGTTACGCCGGGACAGGGGGCAGGAGAACTAATGAAAAACTGTTTTTT. Encoded protein: CASSYAGTGGRRTNEKLFF.

V gene TRBV10-3 combines with J gene TRBJ2-7; no reliable D call. The CDR3 loop spans 12 amino acids. Germline V gene data show CDR1 as ENHRY and CDR2 as SYGVKD. V lost 3 bases and J 1 base, leaving 4 bases between the germline ends. The CDR3: CAISDTSYEQYF. The CDR3 region has the DNA TGTGCCATCAGTGACACATCCTACGAGCAGTACTTC.

This clonotype was seen more than once but under ten times. The chain combines TRBV10-2 with TRBJ1-6; 7 bases map to TRBD1. The CDR3 runs 17 residues. Per germline, CDR1 WSHSY and CDR2 SAAADI. Trimming cost V 0 bases and J 0 bases; bases outside gene matches: 2. CDR3 nucleotide sequence: TGCGCCAGCAGTGAGTCACAGGGGAGCTCCTATAATTCACCCCTCCACTTT. Its translation: CASSESQGSSYNSPLHF.

This clonotype was seen only a few times. Sequence at one end of the junction differs from germline and may be a read error. The chain recombines TRBV5-1 with TRBJ2-5, with D perhaps matching TRBD1 or TRBD2 (5 bases each). The germline V gene encodes CDR1 SGHRS and CDR2 YFSETQ. This CDR3 is built from 13 residues. CDR3 sequence reads: CASSLAGQEIQYF. The CDR3 DNA reads TGCGCCAGCAGCTTGGCGGGGCAAGAGATCCAGTACTTC. The full variable domain, its missing parts supplied by reference TRBV5-1 and TRBJ2-5, is KAGVTQTPRYLIKTRGQQVTLSCSPISGHRSVSWYQQTPGQGLQFLFEYFSETQRNKGNFPGRFSGRQFSNSRSEMNVSTLELGDSALYLCASSLAGQEIQYFGPGTRLLVL.

This chain joins TRBV12-3 or TRBV12-4 and TRBJ2-7, with unresolved D. The CDR3 has 16 residues. Trimming took 6 bases from V and 5 from J, leaving 23 bases between them. CDR3 coding DNA: TGTGCCAGCAGCCCTGGGTACCCTCTGGCAGGAAACGAGCAGTACTTC. It codes for CASSPGYPLAGNEQYF.

This clonotype was seen a few times. The chain combines TRBV5-1 with TRBJ2-7; D is uncertain. The CDR3 contains 15 residues. The germline V gene has CDR1 SGHRS and CDR2 YFSETQ. The V gene lost 4 bases and the J gene lost 2 bases, with 16 bases spanning the gap. The CDR3 region has the DNA TGCGCCAGCAGCCCCTCCGCGACGTATACCTACGAGCAGTACTTC. Its translation: CASSPSATYTYEQYF.

The chain employs TRBV20-1 and TRBJ2-7; D gene unclear. Germline V CDR1 and CDR2: DFQATT, SNEGSKA (reference sequence). The CDR3 has 13 residues. Trimming stripped 6 bases from V and 0 bases from J, with 12 bases between. This CDR3 reads CSAHLDGSYEQYF. DNA for the CDR3: TGCAGTGCCCACTTGGACGGCTCCTACGAGCAGTACTTC.

This chain uses TRBV28 with TRBJ2-7; TRBD1 matches 7 bases. Germline CDR1 reads MDHEN; CDR2 reads SYDVKM. The CDR3 loop spans 14 amino acids. V lost 6 bases to trimming and J lost 6 bases; unmatched junction nucleotides: 11. The CDR3 spells CASSLTGLPLEQYF. CDR3 nucleotides: TGTGCCAGCAGCTTGACAGGGCTCCCCCTCGAGCAGTACTTC.

This clonotype appeared a few times. V gene TRBV5-5 combines with J gene TRBJ1-2; TRBD1 aligns across 8 bases. The ends lost 0 bases at V and 2 bases at J; junction bases unmatched: 3. Germline assignment: CDR1 SGHKS and CDR2 YYEKEE (reference sequence). The length of the CDR3 is 15 residues. The CDR3: CASSLAGGDNYGYTF. CDR3 bases: TGTGCCAGCAGCTTGGCAGGGGGCGACAACTATGGCTACACCTTC.

This clonotype was seen only a few times. The chain recombines TRBV7-2 with TRBJ1-5; 9 nucleotides match TRBD1. The trim removed 6 bases at V and 4 bases at J, leaving 7 bases unmatched. Germline loops: CDR1 SGHTA, CDR2 FQGNSA. The CDR3 loop spans 15 amino acids. In DNA form, the CDR3 reads TGTGCCAGCAGGGCTGGACAGGGGTGGAATCAGCCCCAGCATTTT. Translating it yields CASRAGQGWNQPQHF.

The V gene is TRBV2, the J gene TRBJ2-6, with a possible D match to TRBD2 (6 bases). CDR3 size: 17 residues. Germline loops: CDR1 SNHLY, CDR2 FYNNEI. Trimming cost V 6 bases and J 4 bases, with 19 bases left between them. DNA for the CDR3: TGTGCCAGCAGAGGTAGACTGGGGGGAGCCGGGGCCAACGTCCTGACTTTC. Translating it yields CASRGRLGGAGANVLTF.

The genes are TRBV6-1 and TRBJ2-1; TRBD2 agrees at 11 bases. Germline V CDR1 and CDR2: MNHNS, SASEGT. This CDR3 spans 15 amino acids. Losses at the gene ends were 5 bases for V and 8 bases for J; bases not matched to a gene: 8. Written as DNA, the CDR3 is TGTGCCAGCAGTAAGACTAGCGGGATAGTGTATGAGCAGTTCTTC. Protein product: CASSKTSGIVYEQFF.

This clonotype has a single count. This chain uses TRBV27 with TRBJ2-1; TRBD2 matches at 7 bases. The trim removed 4 bases at V and 9 bases at J, leaving 6 bases unmatched. From germline, CDR1 is MNHEY and CDR2 SMNVEV (reference sequence). The CDR3 covers 13 residues. The CDR3 DNA reads as TGTGCCAGCAGTTCCCGTGCTAGCGGTGAGCAGTTCTTC. This gives the protein CASSSRASGEQFF.

The DNA for the CDR3 is TGCAGTGCTAGAGATACAACTAGCTCCTACGAGCAGTACTTC. It is translated as CSARDTTSSYEQYF. The V call is TRBV20-1, the J call TRBJ2-7, with a possible D match to TRBD2 (5 bases). Germline CDR1 reads DFQATT; CDR2 reads SNEGSKA (reference sequence). V lost 0 bases, J lost 0 bases, and 9 bases lay in between. The CDR3 totals 14 residues.

The chain uses TRBV19 and TRBJ2-5; TRBD2 agrees at 12 bases. CDR1 is LNHDA and CDR2 is SQIVND in the germline V gene (reference sequence). This CDR3 has 18 residues. The trim removed 4 bases at V and 0 bases at J, leaving 9 bases unmatched. The CDR3, as DNA: TGTGCCAGTAGTACCGCCGGACTAGCGGGATGGTACCAAGAGACCCAGTACTTC. This gives the protein CASSTAGLAGWYQETQYF.

This clonotype occurred a few times. This chain uses TRBV7-2 with TRBJ2-7; 11 bases align to TRBD2. V shed 3 bases and J 6 bases; nucleotides not matched to a gene: 10. This CDR3 contains 16 residues. Germline CDR1 SGHTA, CDR2 FQGNSA. Here the CDR3 DNA reads TGTGCCAGCAGCTTGGGGCCTAGCGGGAGGCCCTCCGAGCAGTACTTC. Translation gives CASSLGPSGRPSEQYF.

The chain recombines TRBV4-2 with TRBJ2-1, with a weak D call TRBD2 (5 bases). Germline values: CDR1 LGHNA, CDR2 YNFKEQ. CDR3 size: 15 residues. Trimming took off 0 bases at V and 0 bases at J, with 6 bases between the two ends. DNA of the CDR3: TGTGCCAGCAGCCAAGAAGGGAGCTCCTACAATGAGCAGTTCTTC. It specifies CASSQEGSSYNEQFF.

V gene TRBV13 combines with J gene TRBJ2-7, with 9 positions matching TRBD2. Trimming removed 5 bases from V and 5 bases from J; junction bases left unmatched: 10. The CDR3 length is 15 residues. The germline V gene encodes CDR1 PRHDT and CDR2 FYEKMQ (reference sequence). The CDR3 region has the DNA TGTGCCAGCAGCCGAACTACTAGCGGGTTAAACGAGCAGTACTTC. Translation gives CASSRTTSGLNEQYF.

J is TRBJ1-2 and V is TRBV12-3 or TRBV12-4; D remains ambiguous. V was shortened by 6 bases and J by 3 bases, with 8 bases between the two germline ends. This CDR3 comprises 12 residues. The CDR3: CASSPKDYGYTF. DNA for the CDR3: TGTGCCAGCAGCCCCAAGGACTATGGCTACACCTTC.

The gene calls are TRBV7-9 and TRBJ1-2; possible D gene TRBD1, 5 bases. Germline values: CDR1 SEHNR, CDR2 FQNEAQ (reference sequence). The V gene lost 5 bases and the J gene lost 0 bases, with 13 bases spanning the gap. The CDR3 runs to 15 residues. CDR3 loop: CASSRGATSNYGYTF. Here the CDR3 DNA reads TGTGCCAGCAGCCGCGGGGCTACCTCTAACTATGGCTACACCTTC.

There are a few counts of this clonotype. The chain is built from TRBV18 and TRBJ2-7, with 11 bases matching TRBD2. V trimming: 2 bases; J trimming: 3 bases; junction bases outside the gene matches: 3. The length of the CDR3 is 15 residues. Germline V gives CDR1 KGHSH, CDR2 LQKENI. Here the CDR3 DNA reads TGTGCCAGCTCACCAACTAGCGGGAGCGGCTACGAGCAGTACTTC. This gives the protein CASSPTSGSGYEQYF.

This clonotype occurred a few times. V gene TRBV7-9 combines with J gene TRBJ2-7; weak D call: TRBD1 (5 bases). In germline, CDR1 is SEHNR, CDR2 FQNEAQ (reference sequence). Trimming removed 3 bases from V and 1 base from J, with 10 bases in between. The CDR3 extends over 14 amino acids. CDR3 in DNA: TGTGCCAGCAGCTTGACAGACGGATCCTACGAGCAGTACTTC. Protein sequence: CASSLTDGSYEQYF.

The chain carries TRBV7-9 and TRBJ1-5; D perhaps matches TRBD1 (5 bases). The CDR3 consists of 15 residues. V lost 1 base, J lost 7 bases, and 14 bases lay in between. CDR1 and CDR2 (germline): SEHNR, FQNEAQ (reference sequence). In DNA form, the CDR3 reads TGTGCCAGCAGCTTAGGGGGCTTGGGAGTCCAGCCCCAGCATTTT. It specifies CASSLGGLGVQPQHF.

The V and J genes are TRBV7-2 and TRBJ1-2, with D perhaps matching TRBD1 (5 bases). This CDR3 is built from 14 residues. The germline V gene encodes CDR1 SGHTA and CDR2 FQGNSA. The V end was cut by 1 base, the J end by 4 bases, with 10 bases between. The CDR3 region is CASSLGAGSYGYTF. The CDR3 nucleotides are TGTGCCAGCAGCTTAGGGGCAGGGAGCTATGGCTACACCTTC.